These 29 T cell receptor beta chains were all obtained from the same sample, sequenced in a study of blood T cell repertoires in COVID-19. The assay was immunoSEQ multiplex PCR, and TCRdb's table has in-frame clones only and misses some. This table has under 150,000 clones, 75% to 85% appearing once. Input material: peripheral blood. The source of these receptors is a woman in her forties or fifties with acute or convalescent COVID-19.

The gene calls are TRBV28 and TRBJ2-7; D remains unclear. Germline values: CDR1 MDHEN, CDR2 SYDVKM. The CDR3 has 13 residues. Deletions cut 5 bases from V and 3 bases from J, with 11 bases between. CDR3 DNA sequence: TGTGCCAGCAGTCTAACCGACTTCTACGAGCAGTACTTC. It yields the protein CASSLTDFYEQYF.

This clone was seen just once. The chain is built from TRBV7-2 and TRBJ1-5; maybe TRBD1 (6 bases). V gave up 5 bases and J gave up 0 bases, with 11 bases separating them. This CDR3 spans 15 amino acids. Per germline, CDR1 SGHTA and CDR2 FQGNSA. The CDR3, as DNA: TGTGCCAGCAGCAGGCAGGGGAATAGCAATCAGCCCCAGCATTTT. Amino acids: CASSRQGNSNQPQHF. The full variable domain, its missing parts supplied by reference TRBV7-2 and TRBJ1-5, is GAGVSQSPSNKVTEKGKDVELRCDPISGHTALYWYRQSLGQGLEFLIYFQGNSAPDKSGLPSDRFSAERTGGSVSTLTIQRTQQEDSAVYLCASSRQGNSNQPQHFGDGTRLSIL.

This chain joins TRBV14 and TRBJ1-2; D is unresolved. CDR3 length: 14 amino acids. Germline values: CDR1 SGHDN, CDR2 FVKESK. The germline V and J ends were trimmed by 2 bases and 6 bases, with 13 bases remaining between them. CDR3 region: CASSQTGRLDGYTF. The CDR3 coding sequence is TGTGCCAGCAGCCAAACGGGCCGACTAGATGGCTACACCTTC.

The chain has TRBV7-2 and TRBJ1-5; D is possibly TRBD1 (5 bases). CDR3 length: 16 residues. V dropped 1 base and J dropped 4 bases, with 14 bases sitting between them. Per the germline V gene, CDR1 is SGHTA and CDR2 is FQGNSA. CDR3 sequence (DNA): TGTGCCAGCAGCTTAGATGGAATCAGGGAAAATCAGCCCCAGCATTTT. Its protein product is CASSLDGIRENQPQHF.

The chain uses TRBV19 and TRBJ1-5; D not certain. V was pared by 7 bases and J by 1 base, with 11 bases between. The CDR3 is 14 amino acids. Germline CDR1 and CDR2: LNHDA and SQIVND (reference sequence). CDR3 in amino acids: CASTPVNSNQPQHF. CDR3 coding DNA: TGTGCCAGTACCCCGGTTAACAGCAATCAGCCCCAGCATTTT.

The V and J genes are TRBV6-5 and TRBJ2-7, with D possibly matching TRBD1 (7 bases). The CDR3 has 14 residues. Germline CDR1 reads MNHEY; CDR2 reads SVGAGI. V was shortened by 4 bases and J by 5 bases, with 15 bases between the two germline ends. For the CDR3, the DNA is TGTGCCAGCAGTTCTCCAGGGGGGTTCGACGAGCAGTACTTC. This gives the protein CASSSPGGFDEQYF.

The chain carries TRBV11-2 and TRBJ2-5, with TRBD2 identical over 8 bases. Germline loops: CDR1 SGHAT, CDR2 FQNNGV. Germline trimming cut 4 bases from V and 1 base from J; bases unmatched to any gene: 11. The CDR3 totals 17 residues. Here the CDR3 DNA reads TGTGCCAGCAGCTCCATACTTCTCACTAGCGGCCAAGAGACCCAGTACTTC. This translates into CASSSILLTSGQETQYF.

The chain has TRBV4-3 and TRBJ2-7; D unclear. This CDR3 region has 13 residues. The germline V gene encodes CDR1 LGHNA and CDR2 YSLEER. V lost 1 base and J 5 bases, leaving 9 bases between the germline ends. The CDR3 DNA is TGCGCCAGCAGCCAAGGTCCGGTCAACGAGCAGTACTTC. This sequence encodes CASSQGPVNEQYF.

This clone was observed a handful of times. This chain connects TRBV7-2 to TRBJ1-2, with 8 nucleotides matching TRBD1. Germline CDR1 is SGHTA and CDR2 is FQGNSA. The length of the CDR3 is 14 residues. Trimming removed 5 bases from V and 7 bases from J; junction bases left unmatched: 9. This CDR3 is CASSHLDREVGYTF. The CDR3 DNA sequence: TGTGCCAGCAGCCACCTGGACAGGGAAGTTGGCTACACCTTC.

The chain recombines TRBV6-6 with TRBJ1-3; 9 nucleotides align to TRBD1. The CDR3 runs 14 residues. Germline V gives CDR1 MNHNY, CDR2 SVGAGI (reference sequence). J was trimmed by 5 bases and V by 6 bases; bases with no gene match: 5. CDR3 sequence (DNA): TGTGCCAGCAGGCTCGGGACAGGGAGAAACACCATATATTTT. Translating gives CASRLGTGRNTIYF.

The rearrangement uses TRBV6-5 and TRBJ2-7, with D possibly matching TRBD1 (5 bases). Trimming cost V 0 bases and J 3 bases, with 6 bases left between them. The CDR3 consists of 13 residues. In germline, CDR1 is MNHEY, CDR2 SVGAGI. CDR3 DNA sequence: TGTGCCAGCAGTTACTCCCAGGGCTACGAGCAGTACTTC. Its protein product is CASSYSQGYEQYF.

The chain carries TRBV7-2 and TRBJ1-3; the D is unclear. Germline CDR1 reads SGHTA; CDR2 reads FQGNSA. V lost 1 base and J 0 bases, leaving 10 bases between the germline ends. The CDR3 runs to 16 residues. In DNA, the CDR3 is TGTGCCAGCAGCTTAGAGCAGGCCCACTCTGGAAACACCATATATTTT. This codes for CASSLEQAHSGNTIYF.

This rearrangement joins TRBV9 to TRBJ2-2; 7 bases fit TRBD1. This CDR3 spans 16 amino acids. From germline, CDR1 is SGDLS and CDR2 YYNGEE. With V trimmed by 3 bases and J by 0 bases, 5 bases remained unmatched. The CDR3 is CASSERQGSNTGELFF. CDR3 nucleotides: TGTGCCAGCAGCGAAAGACAGGGATCGAACACCGGGGAGCTGTTTTTT. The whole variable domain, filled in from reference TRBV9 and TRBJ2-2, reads DSGVTQTPKHLITATGQRVTLRCSPRSGDLSVYWYQQSLDQGLQFLIQYYNGEERAKGNILERFSAQQFPDLHSELNLSSLELGDSALYFCASSERQGSNTGELFFGEGSRLTVL.

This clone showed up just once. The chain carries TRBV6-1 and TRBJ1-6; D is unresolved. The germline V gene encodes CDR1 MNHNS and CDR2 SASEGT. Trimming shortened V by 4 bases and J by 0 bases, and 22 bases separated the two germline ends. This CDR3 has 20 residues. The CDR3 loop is CASSGPTRMKVNSYNSPLHF. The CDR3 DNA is TGTGCCAGCAGTGGTCCGACACGAATGAAAGTTAACTCCTATAATTCACCCCTCCACTTT.

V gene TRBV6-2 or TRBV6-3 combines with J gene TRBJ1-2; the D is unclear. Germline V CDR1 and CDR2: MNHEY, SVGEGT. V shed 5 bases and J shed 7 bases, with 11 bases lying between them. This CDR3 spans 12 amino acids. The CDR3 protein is CASSPIGVGYTF. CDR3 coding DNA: TGTGCCAGCAGTCCCATCGGAGTTGGCTACACCTTC.

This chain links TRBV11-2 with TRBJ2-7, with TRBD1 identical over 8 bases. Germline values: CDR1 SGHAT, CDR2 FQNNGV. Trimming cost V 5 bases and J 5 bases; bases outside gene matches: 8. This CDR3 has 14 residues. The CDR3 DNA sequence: TGTGCCAGCAGCCTTGGACAGGGTTGGGACGAGCAGTACTTC. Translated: CASSLGQGWDEQYF.

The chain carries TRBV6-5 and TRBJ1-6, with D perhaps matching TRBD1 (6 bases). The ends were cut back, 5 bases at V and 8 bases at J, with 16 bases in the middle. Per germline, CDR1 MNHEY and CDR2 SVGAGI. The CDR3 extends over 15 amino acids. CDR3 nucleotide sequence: TGTGCCAGCAGTCCCGGGACAAGGGGATATTCACCCCTCCACTTT. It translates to CASSPGTRGYSPLHF.

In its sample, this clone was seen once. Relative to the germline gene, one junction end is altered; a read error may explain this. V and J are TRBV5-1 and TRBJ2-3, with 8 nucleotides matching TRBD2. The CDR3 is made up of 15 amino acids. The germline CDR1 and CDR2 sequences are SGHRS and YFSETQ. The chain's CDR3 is CARRCAGGAGDTQYF. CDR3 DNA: TGCGCCCGCAGGTGCGCCGGGGGGGCGGGTGATACGCAGTATTTT.

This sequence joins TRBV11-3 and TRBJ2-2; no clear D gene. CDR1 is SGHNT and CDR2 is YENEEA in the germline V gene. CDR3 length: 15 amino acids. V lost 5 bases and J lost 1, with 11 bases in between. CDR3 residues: CASSKHSVNTGELFF. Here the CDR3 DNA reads TGTGCCAGCAGCAAACACAGTGTGAACACCGGGGAGCTGTTTTTT.

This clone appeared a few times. The CDR3, as DNA: TGTGCCAGCAGCGTGGACTACTCAAGCACAGATACGCAGTATTTT. Translated: CASSVDYSSTDTQYF. The chain couples TRBV5-4 to TRBJ2-3; maybe TRBD2 (6 bases). The V gene's germline CDR1 is SGHNT and CDR2 YYREEE (reference sequence). The CDR3 has 15 amino acids. Deletions cut 4 bases from V and 0 bases from J, with 12 bases between. Full variable domain (rest looked up from reference TRBV5-4 and TRBJ2-3): ETGVTQSPTHLIKTRGQQVTLRCSSQSGHNTVSWYQQALGQGPQFIFQYYREEENGRGNFPPRFSGLQFPNYSSELNVNALELDDSALYLCASSVDYSSTDTQYFGPGTRLTVL.

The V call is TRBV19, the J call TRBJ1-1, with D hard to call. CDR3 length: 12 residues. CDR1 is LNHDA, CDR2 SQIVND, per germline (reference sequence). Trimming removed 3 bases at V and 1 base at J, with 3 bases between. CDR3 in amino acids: CASSMRNTEAFF. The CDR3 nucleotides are TGTGCCAGTAGTATGCGGAACACTGAAGCTTTCTTT. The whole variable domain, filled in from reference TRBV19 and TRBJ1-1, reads DGGITQSPKYLFRKEGQNVTLSCEQNLNHDAMYWYRQDPGQGLRLIYYSQIVNDFQKGDIAEGYSVSREKKESFPLTVTSAQKNPTAFYLCASSMRNTEAFFGQGTRLTVV.

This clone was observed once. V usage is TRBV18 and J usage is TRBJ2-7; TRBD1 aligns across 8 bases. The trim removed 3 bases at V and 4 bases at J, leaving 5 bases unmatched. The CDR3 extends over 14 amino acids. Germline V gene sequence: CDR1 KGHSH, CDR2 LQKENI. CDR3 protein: CASSPSNRGYEQYF. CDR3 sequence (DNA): TGTGCCAGCTCACCGAGCAACAGGGGGTACGAGCAGTACTTC. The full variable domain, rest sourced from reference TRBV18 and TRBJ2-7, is NAGVMQNPRHLVRRRGQEARLRCSPMKGHSHVYWYRQLPEEGLKFMVYLQKENIIDESGMPKERFSAEFPKEGPSILRIQQVVRGDSAAYFCASSPSNRGYEQYFGPGTRLTVT.

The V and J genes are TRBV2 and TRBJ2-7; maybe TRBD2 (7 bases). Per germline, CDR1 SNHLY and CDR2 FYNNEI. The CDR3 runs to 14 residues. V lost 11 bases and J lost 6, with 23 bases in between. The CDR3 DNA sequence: TGTGCCTCCCAGCGAGGGGGGGCCCCTCTCGAGCAGTACTTC. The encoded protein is CASQRGGAPLEQYF.

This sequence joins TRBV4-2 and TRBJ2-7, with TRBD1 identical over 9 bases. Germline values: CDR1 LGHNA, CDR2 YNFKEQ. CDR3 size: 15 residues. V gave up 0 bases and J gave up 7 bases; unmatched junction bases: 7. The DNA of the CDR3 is TGTGCCAGCAGCCAAGATCCACAGGGGGCTCGGGAGCAGTACTTC. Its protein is CASSQDPQGAREQYF.

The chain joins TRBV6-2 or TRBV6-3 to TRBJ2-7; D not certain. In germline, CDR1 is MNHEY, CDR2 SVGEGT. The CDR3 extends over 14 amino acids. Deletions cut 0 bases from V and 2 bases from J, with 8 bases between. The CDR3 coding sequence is TGTGCCAGCAGTTACTCTAGCAGCACCTACGAGCAGTACTTC. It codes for CASSYSSSTYEQYF.

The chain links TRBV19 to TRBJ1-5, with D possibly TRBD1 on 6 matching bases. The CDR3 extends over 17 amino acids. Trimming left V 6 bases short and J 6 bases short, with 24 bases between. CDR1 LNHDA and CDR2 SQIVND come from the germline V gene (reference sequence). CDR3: CASSTLRTERMGQPQHF. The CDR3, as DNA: TGTGCCAGTAGCACCTTAAGGACAGAAAGGATGGGTCAGCCCCAGCATTTT. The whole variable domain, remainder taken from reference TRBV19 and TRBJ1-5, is DGGITQSPKYLFRKEGQNVTLSCEQNLNHDAMYWYRQDPGQGLRLIYYSQIVNDFQKGDIAEGYSVSREKKESFPLTVTSAQKNPTAFYLCASSTLRTERMGQPQHFGDGTRLSIL.

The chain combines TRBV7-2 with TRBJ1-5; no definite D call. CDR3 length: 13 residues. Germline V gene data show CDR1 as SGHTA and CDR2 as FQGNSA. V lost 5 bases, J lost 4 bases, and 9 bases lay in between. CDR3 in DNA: TGTGCCAGCAGCCCCATAGAAAATCAGCCCCAGCATTTT. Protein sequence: CASSPIENQPQHF.

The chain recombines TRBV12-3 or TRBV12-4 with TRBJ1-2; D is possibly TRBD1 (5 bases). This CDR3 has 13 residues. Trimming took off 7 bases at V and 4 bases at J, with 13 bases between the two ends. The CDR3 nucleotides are TGTGCCAGCACTAGATATCAGGGCTATGGCTACACCTTC. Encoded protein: CASTRYQGYGYTF.

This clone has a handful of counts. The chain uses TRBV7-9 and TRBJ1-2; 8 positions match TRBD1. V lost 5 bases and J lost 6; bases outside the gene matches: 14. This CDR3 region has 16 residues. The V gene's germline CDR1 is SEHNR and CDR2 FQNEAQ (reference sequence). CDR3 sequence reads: CASSLNLRDRLHGYTF. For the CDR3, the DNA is TGTGCCAGCAGCCTGAATCTCCGGGACAGGTTACATGGCTACACCTTC. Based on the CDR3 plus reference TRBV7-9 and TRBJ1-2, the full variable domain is DTGVSQNPRHKITKRGQNVTFRCDPISEHNRLYWYRQTLGQGPEFLTYFQNEAQLEKSRLLSDRFSAERPKGSFSTLEIQRTEQGDSAMYLCASSLNLRDRLHGYTFGSGTRLTVV.